This T cell receptor (beta chain) was identified during a study of blood T cells in healthy people across ages. The CDR3 runs 14 residues. The germline V and J ends were trimmed by 0 bases and 2 bases, with 6 bases remaining between them. CDR1 and CDR2 (germline): SGDLS, YYNGEE. This clonotype was counted a single time. Primers used in a second PCR of about 6 to 11 cycles were a sample-barcoded 5' primer and a J-beta primer mix. MiXCR was run by TCRdb on the 5' RACE reads, yielding one entry per CDR3 protein. The data show 650,000 to 800,000 distinct CDR3 sequences, with around 42% seen just once and 15% to 25% held by the top ten.

Sequencing input: blood. The genes are TRBV9 and TRBJ2-1; no reliable D call. The origin of this receptor is a man aged 55 to 70 in good health. The CDR3 region has the DNA TGTGCCAGCAGCGTAGGCAACGCCTACAATGAGCAGTTCTTC. Encoded protein: CASSVGNAYNEQFF.